Below, 13 T cell receptor beta chains from the same sample are listed, as sequenced in a study of blood T cell repertoires in COVID-19 (dated by TCRdb to about 2020). The library relied on the immunoSEQ multiplex PCR assay. TCRdb's version of the immuneACCESS table is confined to in-frame rearrangements and falls short of the full clone set. An unresolved V gene accounts for under half of the shortfall where checked; the remainder is of unknown origin. For this sample the table gives 150,000 or so clones, of which 70% to 85% were detected only once. Clones ranked in the top ten supply around 12% of the sample. Sample: PBMCs or T cells enriched from blood (not recorded which). These receptors were obtained from a man aged 45-65 years who had recovered from COVID-19.

The chain joins TRBV30 to TRBJ1-1, with 7 bases that match TRBD1. The ends lost 5 bases at V and 4 bases at J; junction bases unmatched: 7. Germline-derived CDR1 and CDR2 are GTSNPN and SVGIG (reference sequence). The CDR3 has 13 amino acids. The CDR3 sequence: CAWGRQGGTEAFF. The CDR3, as DNA: TGTGCCTGGGGCCGACAGGGTGGCACTGAAGCTTTCTTT.

This chain uses TRBV6-6 with TRBJ2-7, with a tentative D call TRBD1 (6 bases). CDR3 length: 14 amino acids. Germline values: CDR1 MNHNY, CDR2 SVGAGI (reference sequence). V was clipped by 6 bases and J by 3 bases, with 15 bases between them. The CDR3 region has the DNA TGTGCCAGCAGCCCCGGGCTACAGGGCTACGAGCAGTACTTC. Translation: CASSPGLQGYEQYF.

V and J are TRBV18 and TRBJ2-5; 8 nucleotides line up with TRBD1. This CDR3 comprises 14 residues. The germline V gene has CDR1 KGHSH and CDR2 LQKENI. The V segment lost 3 bases and the J segment 5 bases; nucleotides outside the gene matches: 5. The CDR3 DNA follows: TGTGCCAGCTCACCTGAGGGACAGGTGGAGACCCAGTACTTC. It codes for CASSPEGQVETQYF.

J is TRBJ1-6 and V is TRBV19; 7 positions match TRBD1. Germline V lookup: CDR1 LNHDA, CDR2 SQIVND (reference sequence). Unmatched junction bases numbered 13, after V lost 7 bases and J lost 10 bases. CDR3 length: 15 residues. The CDR3 DNA follows: TGTGCCAGTACCCATTCCGACAGGGACGCATCACCCCTCCACTTT. This encodes CASTHSDRDASPLHF.

This clone turned up a few times. The rearrangement joins TRBV12-5 to TRBJ2-1; D is possibly TRBD2 (5 bases). The CDR3 sequence is 8 residues long. The germline V gene encodes CDR1 LGHNT and CDR2 FRNRAP. The CDR3 DNA sequence: TGTGCGAGGGATGAGCAGTTCTTC. Translated: CARDEQFF.

The genes are TRBV11-2 and TRBJ2-1, with 7 positions matching TRBD2. V shed 1 base and J 2 bases; nucleotides not matched to a gene: 2. In germline, CDR1 is SGHAT, CDR2 FQNNGV. The CDR3 is made up of 15 amino acids. The CDR3 loop reads CASSLVTSPYNEQFF. CDR3 DNA sequence: TGTGCCAGCAGCTTAGTGACTAGCCCCTACAATGAGCAGTTCTTC.

J is TRBJ1-2 and V is TRBV7-2, with 9 bases that match TRBD1. This CDR3 has 14 amino acids. The V segment lost 5 bases and the J segment 5 bases; nucleotides outside the gene matches: 6. CDR1 SGHTA and CDR2 FQGNSA come from the germline V gene. The CDR3 sequence: CASSPGTGYYGYTF. The CDR3, as DNA: TGTGCCAGCAGCCCAGGGACAGGGTATTATGGCTACACCTTC.

The CDR3 loop reads CASSGRDRVDEQYF. For the CDR3, the DNA is TGTGCCAGTAGCGGGAGGGACAGGGTTGACGAGCAGTACTTC. The chain employs TRBV19 and TRBJ2-7; tentatively, D is TRBD1 (9 bases). Trimming cost V 6 bases and J 5 bases, with 17 bases left between them. From germline, CDR1 is LNHDA and CDR2 SQIVND (reference sequence). The CDR3 contains 14 residues.

V usage is TRBV4-1 and J usage is TRBJ2-6; possibly TRBD2 for D (5 bases). The CDR3 length is 16 residues. The germline V gene encodes CDR1 MGHRA and CDR2 YSYEKL. Trimming cost V 0 bases and J 4 bases, with 10 bases left between them. The CDR3 reads CASSQDRGSGANVLTF. The DNA of the CDR3 is TGCGCCAGCAGCCAAGATCGGGGATCAGGGGCCAACGTCCTGACTTTC.

The rearrangement joins TRBV6-1 to TRBJ1-3, with 8 bases lining up with TRBD1. CDR1 MNHNS and CDR2 SASEGT come from the germline V gene. Germline trimming cut 4 bases from V and 0 bases from J; bases unmatched to any gene: 2. The CDR3 contains 15 residues. CDR3 bases: TGTGCCAGCAGTGGGGGGACAGGCTCTGGAAACACCATATATTTT. It codes for CASSGGTGSGNTIYF.

The CDR3 region has the DNA TGTGCCTGGAGCGAGGGAGATAGCAATCAGCCCCAGCATTTT. Translation gives CAWSEGDSNQPQHF. The V call is TRBV30, the J call TRBJ1-5, with unresolved D. Trimming left V 3 bases short and J 0 bases short, with 9 bases between. Germline assignment: CDR1 GTSNPN and CDR2 SVGIG (reference sequence). There are 14 residues in the CDR3.

This rearrangement joins TRBV4-1 to TRBJ2-7; 7 positions agree with TRBD1. The CDR3 has 15 residues. J gave up 5 bases and V 1 base, and 8 bases lay outside the gene matches. Per germline, CDR1 MGHRA and CDR2 YSYEKL. CDR3 sequence: CASSQVTGQSNEQYF. The CDR3, as DNA: TGCGCCAGCAGCCAAGTAACGGGACAGTCGAACGAGCAGTACTTC.

The CDR3 sequence: CASSLGGGGGYNEQFF. The CDR3 DNA reads TGTGCCAGCAGCTTAGGGGGCGGGGGAGGCTACAATGAGCAGTTCTTC. The genes are TRBV7-8 and TRBJ2-1; 7 bases are a match to TRBD2. The J segment lost 3 bases and the V segment lost 1 base, leaving 6 bases of the junction unmatched. This CDR3 has 16 amino acids. Looked up from germline, CDR1 is SGHVS and CDR2 is FQNEAQ.